Sequencing of this TCR beta chain was carried out in a study of identical twins. As regards this clonotype: Its target is not known.

Findings and caveats of the study: The authors drew conclusions from cross-sectional statistical analysis rather than following the same donors. Carriage of fewer insertions was seen in abundant cord blood beta clonotypes, whereas memory repertoires showed none. Within beta out-of-frame sequences, the excess sharing observed between twins was weaker.

Germline V CDR1 and CDR2: SEHNR, FQNEAQ (reference sequence). CDR3 length: 15 residues. V dropped 5 bases and J dropped 3; count of bases not matched to a gene: 10. One entry per CDR3 protein results from TCRdb running MiXCR on the 5' RACE reads. Counted here are approximately 890,000 distinct CDR3 sequences, 12% occurring once; the ten biggest clones make up 1.5% to 2%. This same sample was also part of a study on yellow fever vaccine responses in identical twins.

The TCR sequence derives from a woman aged 18-29 years in good health. The chain uses TRBV7-9 and TRBJ2-7, with 7 bases that match TRBD1. Material: PBMCs. CDR3 nucleotides: TGTGCCAGCAGCGACCGGGACAGCCGAGACTACGAGCAGTACTTC. This gives the protein CASSDRDSRDYEQYF.